The 14 T cell receptor beta chains presented below share a single source sample, sequenced in a study of T-cell reconstitution after alpha-beta-depleted transplantation in children. During its preparation, the TCRbeta library received unique molecular identifiers. From the PCR reads, TCRdb called clonotypes with MiXCR, one entry per CDR3 protein. Of 900,000 or so distinct CDR3 sequences in the sample, 16% are singletons; the top ten hold 5%. The source was PBMCs, mostly from graft donor cells, collected 360 days after TCRalphabeta/CD19-depleted stem cell transplant. The receptors were sampled from a male patient under 18 who had a stem cell transplant for acute lymphoblastic leukemia, so the T cells may come from the graft donor.

This clonotype was detected many times. This sequence joins TRBV29-1 and TRBJ2-3; D is possibly TRBD1 (6 bases). There are 15 residues in the CDR3. CDR1 SQVTM and CDR2 ANQGSEA come from the germline V gene. V dropped 7 bases and J dropped 2 bases, with 19 bases sitting between them. The CDR3 loop reads CSARQERSNTDTQYF. The CDR3 nucleotides are TGCAGCGCAAGACAGGAACGTTCAAACACAGATACGCAGTATTTT.

This chain connects TRBV4-1 to TRBJ2-5, with 11 bases matching TRBD2. V lost 1 base to trimming and J lost 1 base; unmatched junction nucleotides: 5. The CDR3 runs 17 residues. The germline V gene encodes CDR1 MGHRA and CDR2 YSYEKL. The CDR3 region is CASSQGPTSGIQETQYF. The CDR3 DNA reads TGCGCCAGCAGCCAAGGACCGACTAGCGGGATCCAAGAGACCCAGTACTTC.

This clonotype was seen a handful of times. J is TRBJ2-7 and V is TRBV20-1; 8 bases are shared with TRBD2. CDR3 length: 17 residues. CDR1 is DFQATT, CDR2 SNEGSKA, per germline (reference sequence). V shed 3 bases and J 5 bases; nucleotides not matched to a gene: 18. The CDR3 coding sequence is TGCAGTGCTAGGGGCCCCGTAGCGGGACTTTCACCGAACGAGCAGTACTTC. It specifies CSARGPVAGLSPNEQYF.

The V call is TRBV11-2, the J call TRBJ2-3; D may be TRBD2 (6 bases). Trimming pared 5 bases from V and 2 bases from J, leaving 26 bases between. Germline V gives CDR1 SGHAT, CDR2 FQNNGV. The CDR3 runs to 19 residues. The CDR3 DNA reads as TGTGCCAGCAGCGGAATGGGGGGTTGGGACCAACCGGACACAGATACGCAGTATTTT. This translates into CASSGMGGWDQPDTDTQYF.

In its sample, this clonotype was seen a few times. An end of the junction does not agree with germline; a read error may underlie this. J is TRBJ2-1 and V is TRBV11-1; 14 nucleotides agree with TRBD2. CDR3 length equals 16 residues. Germline V gives CDR1 SGHAT, CDR2 FQDESV (reference sequence). In nucleotides, the CDR3 is TGTGCCAGCAGCTTAGGACTAGCGGGAGGGTCCCCTGACAGGGTCTTC. This sequence encodes CASSLGLAGGSPDRVF.

The sample holds a few counts of this clonotype. The chain combines TRBV20-1 with TRBJ2-7, with 13 bases identical to TRBD2. The CDR3 has 14 amino acids. CDR1 and CDR2 (germline): DFQATT, SNEGSKA (reference sequence). V was clipped by 5 bases and J by 5 bases; unmatched bases: 6. This CDR3 reads CSAETSGRINEQYF. The CDR3, as DNA: TGCAGTGCTGAGACTAGCGGGAGGATCAACGAGCAGTACTTC.

This clonotype was seen only a few times. The V gene is TRBV18, the J gene TRBJ1-1; D not resolved. The CDR3 is made up of 17 amino acids. Looked up from germline, CDR1 is KGHSH and CDR2 is LQKENI. Trimming took 1 base from V and 0 from J, leaving 15 bases between them. The CDR3 loop is CASSPRLLTTVNTEAFF. Written as DNA, the CDR3 is TGTGCCAGCTCACCACGCCTCCTAACAACAGTGAACACTGAAGCTTTCTTT.

There are a few counts of this clonotype. V gene TRBV7-8 combines with J gene TRBJ2-7, with D perhaps matching TRBD2 (5 bases). The V and J ends lost 0 bases and 3 bases respectively, with 18 bases between them. In germline, CDR1 is SGHVS, CDR2 FQNEAQ. The CDR3 runs to 17 residues. CDR3 protein: CASSLAYVGEVDYEQYF. The DNA for the CDR3 is TGTGCCAGCAGCTTAGCGTATGTGGGAGAGGTCGACTACGAGCAGTACTTC.

This clonotype has a handful of counts. At one end the junction does not follow the germline gene, possibly because of a read error. The chain couples TRBV7-9 to TRBJ2-1; 10 positions match TRBD2. Germline lookup yields CDR1 SEHNR and CDR2 FQNEAQ (reference sequence). This CDR3 contains 13 residues. The CDR3 loop reads CASSLTSGTPRLF. The CDR3 bases are TGTGCCAGCAGCTTAACTAGCGGGACACCCAGGCTCTTC. The whole variable domain, filled in from reference TRBV7-9 and TRBJ2-1, reads DTGVSQNPRHKITKRGQNVTFRCDPISEHNRLYWYRQTLGQGPEFLTYFQNEAQLEKSRLLSDRFSAERPKGSFSTLEIQRTEQGDSAMYLCASSLTSGTPRLFGPGTRLTVL.

The rearrangement links TRBV29-1 to TRBJ2-3, with D uncertain. The V and J ends lost 5 bases and 7 bases respectively, with 19 bases between them. The CDR3 extends over 14 amino acids. Germline loops: CDR1 SQVTM, CDR2 ANQGSEA. The CDR3 DNA reads TGCAGCGTTCCGCACAGCCGACTGGAGAATACGCAGTATTTT. Amino acids: CSVPHSRLENTQYF.

The sample holds a few counts of this clonotype. V usage is TRBV7-2 and J usage is TRBJ2-7; no firm D call. V was trimmed by 3 bases and J by 2 bases, leaving 11 bases between them. The V gene's germline CDR1 is SGHTA and CDR2 FQGNSA. The CDR3 runs 14 residues. CDR3 nucleotides: TGTGCCAGCAGCTTCGCCGTTGTGCCCTACGAGCAGTACTTC. Translation gives CASSFAVVPYEQYF. Based on the CDR3 plus reference TRBV7-2 and TRBJ2-7, the full variable domain is GAGVSQSPSNKVTEKGKDVELRCDPISGHTALYWYRQSLGQGLEFLIYFQGNSAPDKSGLPSDRFSAERTGGSVSTLTIQRTQQEDSAVYLCASSFAVVPYEQYFGPGTRLTVT.

The rearrangement links TRBV5-1 to TRBJ2-3; TRBD2 agrees at 8 bases. The V segment lost 4 bases and the J segment 2 bases; nucleotides outside the gene matches: 9. Germline CDR1 and CDR2: SGHRS and YFSETQ. CDR3 size: 16 residues. In nucleotides, the CDR3 is TGCGCCAGCAGCCGACCGGGACTAGTCAACACAGATACGCAGTATTTT. It translates to CASSRPGLVNTDTQYF.

This chain joins TRBV9 and TRBJ2-1; 9 nucleotides align to TRBD2. The V segment lost 1 base and the J segment 3 bases; nucleotides outside the gene matches: 5. The CDR3 loop spans 16 amino acids. Germline-derived CDR1 and CDR2 are SGDLS and YYNGEE. The CDR3 coding sequence is TGTGCCAGCAGCGTATTTCAGCGGGAGGTCTACAATGAGCAGTTCTTC. Amino acid sequence: CASSVFQREVYNEQFF. Full variable domain (remainder filled in from reference TRBV9 and TRBJ2-1): DSGVTQTPKHLITATGQRVTLRCSPRSGDLSVYWYQQSLDQGLQFLIQYYNGEERAKGNILERFSAQQFPDLHSELNLSSLELGDSALYFCASSVFQREVYNEQFFGPGTRLTVL.

The V call is TRBV20-1, the J call TRBJ2-2; 8 bases are a match to TRBD2. Germline lookup yields CDR1 DFQATT and CDR2 SNEGSKA (reference sequence). J lost 7 bases, V lost 2 bases, and 9 bases had no gene match. CDR3 length: 15 amino acids. CDR3 residues: CSARFAGGVIGELFF. CDR3 nucleotides: TGCAGTGCTAGATTTGCGGGAGGCGTGATCGGGGAGCTGTTTTTT.